This T cell receptor beta chain was retrieved from a study of cytomegalovirus exposure and HLA in healthy donors. This clone has only a few counts. No antigen is known for it. The study ran its PCR with 60 Vbeta and 13 Jbeta primers. Method: immunoSEQ multiplex PCR; TCRdb's copy keeps in-frame clones and lacks some. The table lists about 89,000 clones, roughly 80% of them singletons. This CDR3 is 17 amino acids long. V lost 6 bases and J lost 1; bases outside the gene matches: 13. Germline CDR1 reads MGHDK; CDR2 reads SYGVNS. General observations from the study: For TCR beta chains, V- and J-gene trimming was later linked to a missense DCLRE1C variant.

V and J are TRBV25-1 and TRBJ2-3; 7 bases align to TRBD2. The receptor's source is a man aged 25 to 40 in good health and CMV-seronegative. Sequencing input: PBMCs. The CDR3 DNA sequence: TGTGCCAGCAGCGTGTACTCCGGGACTACCGGCACAGATACGCAGTATTTT. Translated: CASSVYSGTTGTDTQYF. Filled out from reference TRBV25-1 and TRBJ2-3, the complete variable domain reads EADIYQTPRYLVIGTGKKITLECSQTMGHDKMYWYQQDPGMELHLIHYSYGVNSTEKGDLSSESTVSRIRTEHFPLTLESARPSHTSQYLCASSVYSGTTGTDTQYFGPGTRLTVL.